Below, 11 T cell receptor beta chains from the same sample are listed, as sequenced in a study of blood T cell repertoires in COVID-19. Libraries were prepared by immunoSEQ multiplex PCR; TCRdb keeps only in-frame clonotypes and omits some of them. This repertoire shows around 260,000 clones, about four fifths found once; its top ten account for 8.5% to 9.5%. Sequenced: peripheral blood. These receptor sequences come from a woman in her forties or fifties who had recovered from COVID-19.

This clone was seen a handful of times. The rearrangement joins TRBV7-2 to TRBJ1-5, with a possible D match to TRBD1 (6 bases). The V end was cut by 5 bases, the J end by 1 base, with 12 bases between. Germline CDR1 and CDR2: SGHTA and FQGNSA. The CDR3 spans 15 residues. The CDR3 nucleotides read TGTGCCAGCAGCGGGCGGGGGGCCAGCAATCAGCCCCAGCATTTT. Its protein product is CASSGRGASNQPQHF.

The chain uses TRBV10-3 and TRBJ1-1; no firm D call. This CDR3 is built from 16 residues. Germline CDR1 reads ENHRY; CDR2 reads SYGVKD. V was cut by 1 base and J by 1 base, with 13 bases left in between. This chain's CDR3 is CAISELAPFGNTEAFF. The CDR3 DNA is TGTGCCATCAGTGAGTTAGCACCGTTCGGGAACACTGAAGCTTTCTTT.

The gene calls are TRBV27 and TRBJ2-5, with a tentative D call TRBD2 (6 bases). CDR3 length: 13 amino acids. V gave up 5 bases and J gave up 1 base, with 8 bases separating them. Germline V gene data show CDR1 as MNHEY and CDR2 as SMNVEV (reference sequence). The CDR3 DNA reads as TGTGCCAGCAGTCCGGGACTCCAAGAGACCCAGTACTTC. This sequence encodes CASSPGLQETQYF.

This chain joins TRBV25-1 and TRBJ2-7, with 8 bases aligning to TRBD2. From germline, CDR1 is MGHDK and CDR2 SYGVNS. J was trimmed by 7 bases and V by 2 bases; bases with no gene match: 10. This CDR3 spans 15 amino acids. The CDR3 DNA reads TGTGCCAGCAGTGAAGGGTTCGGGGGGGCGGAGGAGCAGTACTTC. Its translation is CASSEGFGGAEEQYF.

This sequence joins TRBV7-9 and TRBJ2-3; possibly TRBD1 for D (5 bases). The CDR3 has 12 amino acids. V dropped 5 bases and J dropped 4 bases, with 7 bases sitting between them. Germline CDR1 is SEHNR and CDR2 is FQNEAQ (reference sequence). Written as DNA, the CDR3 is TGTGCCAGCAGCGCAGGGTCAGATACGCAGTATTTT. Its translation: CASSAGSDTQYF. Filled out from reference TRBV7-9 and TRBJ2-3, the complete variable domain reads DTGVSQNPRHKITKRGQNVTFRCDPISEHNRLYWYRQTLGQGPEFLTYFQNEAQLEKSRLLSDRFSAERPKGSFSTLEIQRTEQGDSAMYLCASSAGSDTQYFGPGTRLTVL.

The J gene is TRBJ2-3, the V gene TRBV27; 8 positions agree with TRBD2. Germline values: CDR1 MNHEY, CDR2 SMNVEV (reference sequence). Trimming at V came to 4 bases and at J to 5 bases, leaving 5 bases not matched to a gene. CDR3 size: 14 residues. CDR3 coding DNA: TGTGCCAGCAGTTCGAGCGGGGGAGGAGATACGCAGTATTTT. Translation gives CASSSSGGGDTQYF.

This CDR3 reads CASSYSNSNQPQHF. CDR3 DNA sequence: TGTGCCAGCAGCTACAGTAATAGCAATCAGCCCCAGCATTTT. The chain couples TRBV7-9 to TRBJ1-5, with D unresolved. The V end lost 4 bases, the J end lost 0 bases, and 7 bases lay between the germline ends. Germline values: CDR1 SEHNR, CDR2 FQNEAQ (reference sequence). This CDR3 has 14 residues.

The table lists this clone with a few counts. J is TRBJ2-5 and V is TRBV7-2, with 9 bases lining up with TRBD2. The CDR3 covers 15 residues. In germline, CDR1 is SGHTA, CDR2 FQGNSA. V shed 7 bases and J 2 bases; nucleotides not matched to a gene: 8. DNA of the CDR3: TGTGCCAGCAACTCCCTAGCGGGGTTACAAGAGACCCAGTACTTC. It encodes CASNSLAGLQETQYF.

V gene TRBV18 combines with J gene TRBJ1-2; D not certain. Germline CDR1 KGHSH, CDR2 LQKENI. Trimming took off 3 bases at V and 2 bases at J, with 10 bases between the two ends. The CDR3 sequence is 14 residues long. CDR3 DNA: TGTGCCAGCTCACCTGGTATAGAAAACTATGGCTACACCTTC. It specifies CASSPGIENYGYTF.

The gene calls are TRBV19 and TRBJ1-5, with 8 bases fitting TRBD1. Germline CDR1 reads LNHDA; CDR2 reads SQIVND (reference sequence). CDR3 length: 14 amino acids. V lost 6 bases and J lost 2; bases outside the gene matches: 3. In nucleotides, the CDR3 is TGTGCCAGTAGCCAGACAGGGGGCAATCAGCCCCAGCATTTT. Protein sequence: CASSQTGGNQPQHF.

This clone occurred once. The chain recombines TRBV28 with TRBJ2-2, with 9 bases aligning to TRBD1. Germline CDR1 is MDHEN and CDR2 is SYDVKM. Trimming cost V 7 bases and J 1 base; bases outside gene matches: 4. There are 15 residues in the CDR3. CDR3 bases: TGTGCCAGCAATTGGGGACAGGGGAACACCGGGGAGCTGTTTTTT. It translates to CASNWGQGNTGELFF.